The clone carrying this T cell receptor (beta chain) has at least ten counts. The data belong to a study of blood T cell repertoires in COVID-19. Turning to the study itself: PBMCs, B-cell-depleted T cells, or T cells were the source of the cDNA or gDNA that made up the material.

V lost 7 bases, J lost 0 bases, and 6 bases stayed unmatched. The length of the CDR3 is 15 residues. Germline V CDR1 and CDR2: MNHEY, SMNVEV (reference sequence). How the authors handled the data: Reference gene primer amplification gave nucleated cell count estimates. Profiled with immunoSEQ multiplex PCR; TCRdb holds only in-frame clones, not every one. From that table come the V and J calls and clone size; the DNA was used to work out D and trimming. The profile covers approximately 220,000 clones, with around 80% appearing a single time and roughly 5% taken by the ten largest. The gene calls are TRBV27 and TRBJ2-1; 7 nucleotides agree with TRBD2. The clonotype was recovered from a woman aged 55-69 years who had recovered from COVID-19. The source material was peripheral blood. CDR3 region: CASKAGQSSYNEQFF. Written as DNA, the CDR3 is TGTGCCAGCAAAGCGGGGCAGAGCTCCTACAATGAGCAGTTCTTC.